This TCR beta chain was identified during a study of cytomegalovirus exposure and HLA in healthy donors. Study-wide results and caveats: According to reports, the classifier identified cytomegalovirus status with high specificity and sensitivity. It was approximately 150 TCR beta chains that were listed as cytomegalovirus-associated. Rarity marked most TCR sequences, yet some public TCRs occurred in many donors.

Clones were read by immunoSEQ multiplex PCR, and TCRdb kept only the in-frame ones, dropping some. The table has 150,000 to 200,000 clones, less than 85% seen once; the top ten hold around a sixth. With regard to this clone: Its antigen is not known.

Germline V gives CDR1 SGHRS, CDR2 YFSETQ. This CDR3 has 14 residues. Trimming removed 8 bases from V and 1 base from J, with 12 bases in between. The donors were in the approximately 110-subject validation cohort; that cohort was separate from the approximately 700-subject first cohort. Specimen: PBMCs. The chain combines TRBV5-1 with TRBJ2-2; a weak D match, TRBD1 (5 bases). The sequence was obtained from a man aged 18 to 29 in good health and CMV-seropositive. CDR3 sequence reads: CASRPTGNTGELFF. The CDR3 nucleotides read TGCGCCAGTAGGCCCACAGGGAACACCGGGGAGCTGTTTTTT.